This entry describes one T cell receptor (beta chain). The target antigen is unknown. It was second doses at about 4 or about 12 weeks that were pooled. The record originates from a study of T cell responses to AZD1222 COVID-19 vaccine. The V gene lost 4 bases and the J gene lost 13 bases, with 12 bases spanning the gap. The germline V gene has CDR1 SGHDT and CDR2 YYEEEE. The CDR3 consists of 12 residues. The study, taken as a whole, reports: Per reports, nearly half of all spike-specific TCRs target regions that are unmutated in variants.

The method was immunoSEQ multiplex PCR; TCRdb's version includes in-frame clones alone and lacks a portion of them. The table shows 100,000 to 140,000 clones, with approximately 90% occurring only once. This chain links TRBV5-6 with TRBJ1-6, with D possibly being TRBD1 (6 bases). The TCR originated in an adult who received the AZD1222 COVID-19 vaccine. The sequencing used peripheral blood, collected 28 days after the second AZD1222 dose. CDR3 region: CASSPAGGPLHF. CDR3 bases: TGTGCCAGCAGCCCGGCCGGGGGCCCCCTCCACTTT.